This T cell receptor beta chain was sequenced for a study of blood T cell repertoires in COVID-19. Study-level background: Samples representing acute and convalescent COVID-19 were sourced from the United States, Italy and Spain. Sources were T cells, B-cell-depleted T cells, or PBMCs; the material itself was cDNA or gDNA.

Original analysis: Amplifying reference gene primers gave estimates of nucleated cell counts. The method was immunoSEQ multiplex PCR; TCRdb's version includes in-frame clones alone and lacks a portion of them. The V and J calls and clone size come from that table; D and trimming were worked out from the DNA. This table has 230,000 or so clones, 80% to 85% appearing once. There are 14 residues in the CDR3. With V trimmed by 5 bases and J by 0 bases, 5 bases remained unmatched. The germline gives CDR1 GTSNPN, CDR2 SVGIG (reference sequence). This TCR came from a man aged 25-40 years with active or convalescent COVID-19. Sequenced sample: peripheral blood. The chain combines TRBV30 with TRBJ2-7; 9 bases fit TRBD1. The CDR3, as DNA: TGTGCCTGGGGAGGGACAGGGAGCTCCTACGAGCAGTACTTC. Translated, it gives CAWGGTGSSYEQYF.